This TCR beta chain was sequenced during a study of cytomegalovirus exposure and HLA in healthy donors. On the study more broadly: Counted in an early data release were roughly 87 million unique TCRs from HLA-typed donors.

With regard to this clone: What it binds is unknown.

Germline V gene sequence: CDR1 MNHNS, CDR2 SASEGT. This CDR3 comprises 13 residues. Trimming removed 4 bases from V and 5 bases from J; junction bases left unmatched: 2. Primers for the PCR totalled 60 Vbeta and 13 Jbeta. Only in-frame clones appear in the TCRdb table, and some are missing; sequencing was by immunoSEQ multiplex PCR. The sample table includes some 140,000 clones. Study-level results: Fewer N-insertions than the approximately 610-donor mean were reportedly shown by an Asian-associated ancestry cluster in a later analysis. Rarity marked most TCR sequences, yet some public TCRs occurred in many donors. Later analysis found that TCR beta chains associated with HLA were more clonally expanded than other, equally common chains.

The sequenced material came from PBMCs. This sequence originates from a woman between 55 and 75 years old in good health and CMV-seronegative. The genes are TRBV6-1 and TRBJ1-2, with 9 bases aligning to TRBD1. The CDR3, as DNA: TGTGCCAGCAGTGGGGGGACAGGGTATGGCTACACCTTC. Encoded protein: CASSGGTGYGYTF.